What follows is one T cell receptor beta chain and its context. The antigen remains undetermined. The data were obtained in a study of T cell responses to AZD1222 COVID-19 vaccine. Study-wide background: Analyses pooled second doses at about 4 or about 12 weeks. Whole-study results and caveats: Donors were largely white British and mainly female; clonal diversity was possibly underestimated. Repertoires were sampled only after the peak T cell response. Along spike, vaccine-associated CD4 TCRs were found throughout, with dominance at 160-218 and 743-854.

Only in-frame clones appear in the TCRdb table, and some are missing; sequencing was by immunoSEQ multiplex PCR. The sample consists of around 180,000 clones, around nine tenths of them appearing once. Trimming removed 5 bases at V and 2 bases at J, with 22 bases between. This CDR3 spans 16 amino acids. Germline CDR1 is GTSNPN and CDR2 is SVGIG (reference sequence). The chain uses TRBV30 and TRBJ2-7; the D call may be TRBD1 or TRBD2 (5 bases each). The receptor was derived from an adult in good health. The sample here was peripheral blood, taken on day 0 of AZD1222 vaccination. CDR3 in amino acids: CAWDATQWDPPYEQYF. The DNA for the CDR3 is TGTGCCTGGGATGCGACCCAGTGGGACCCTCCCTACGAGCAGTACTTC.